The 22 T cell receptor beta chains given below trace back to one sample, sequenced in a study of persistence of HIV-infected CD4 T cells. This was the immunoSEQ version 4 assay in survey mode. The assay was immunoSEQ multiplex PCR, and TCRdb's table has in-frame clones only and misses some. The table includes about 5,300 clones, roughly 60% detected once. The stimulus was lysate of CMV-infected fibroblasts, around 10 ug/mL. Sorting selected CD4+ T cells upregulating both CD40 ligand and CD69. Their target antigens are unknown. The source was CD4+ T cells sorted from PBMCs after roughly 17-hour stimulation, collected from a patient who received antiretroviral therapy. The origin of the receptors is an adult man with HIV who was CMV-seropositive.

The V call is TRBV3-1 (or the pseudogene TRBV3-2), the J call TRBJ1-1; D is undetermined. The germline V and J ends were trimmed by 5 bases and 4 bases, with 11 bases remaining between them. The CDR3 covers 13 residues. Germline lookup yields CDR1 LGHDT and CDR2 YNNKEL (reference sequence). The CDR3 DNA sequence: TGTGCCAGCAGCAATATCGAGGTCACTGAAGCTTTCTTT. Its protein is CASSNIEVTEAFF.

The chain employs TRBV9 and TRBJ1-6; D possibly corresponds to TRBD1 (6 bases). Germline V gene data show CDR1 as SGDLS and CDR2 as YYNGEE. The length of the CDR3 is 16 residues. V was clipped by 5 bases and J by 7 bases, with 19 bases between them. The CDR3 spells CASRDPGGGNNSPLHF. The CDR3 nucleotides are TGTGCCAGCAGGGACCCCGGGGGGGGCAACAATTCACCCCTCCACTTT.

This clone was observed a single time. As DNA, the CDR3 is TGTGCCAGCAGCTTAAAACGGGACAGAGGAAACACCATATATTTT. Its translation is CASSLKRDRGNTIYF. The chain uses TRBV7-2 and TRBJ1-3; 7 nucleotides line up with TRBD1. After removal of 2 bases from V and 4 bases from J, the junction contained 5 bases not matched to a gene. This CDR3 has 15 amino acids. In germline, CDR1 is SGHTA, CDR2 FQGNSA.

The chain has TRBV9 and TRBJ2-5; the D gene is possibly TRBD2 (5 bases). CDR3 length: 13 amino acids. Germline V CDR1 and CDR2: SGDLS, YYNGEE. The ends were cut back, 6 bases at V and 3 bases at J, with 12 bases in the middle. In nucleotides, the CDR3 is TGTGCCAGCACCCGGACGGAGGAAGAGACCCAGTACTTC. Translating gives CASTRTEEETQYF.

CDR3 nucleotides: TGTGCCTTGGGGGGACAGGGGGCGCAAAAACTGTTTTTT. Translating it yields CALGGQGAQKLFF. The V call is TRBV6-4, the J call TRBJ1-4; the match to TRBD1 covers 12 bases. The CDR3 has 13 amino acids. Germline values: CDR1 MRHNA, CDR2 SNTAGT. V lost 11 bases and J lost 9; bases outside the gene matches: 7.

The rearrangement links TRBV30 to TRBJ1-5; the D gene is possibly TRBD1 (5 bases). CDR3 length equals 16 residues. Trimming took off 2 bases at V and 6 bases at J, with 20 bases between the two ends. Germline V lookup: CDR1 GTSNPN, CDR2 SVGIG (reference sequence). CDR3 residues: CAWSNGLLQGGQPQHF. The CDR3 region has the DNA TGTGCCTGGAGTAACGGCCTTCTTCAGGGTGGTCAGCCCCAGCATTTT.

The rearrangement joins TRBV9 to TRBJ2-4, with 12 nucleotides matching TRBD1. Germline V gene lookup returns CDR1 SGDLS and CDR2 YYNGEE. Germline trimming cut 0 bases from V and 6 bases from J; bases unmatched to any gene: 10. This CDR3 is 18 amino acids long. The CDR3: CASSVGLGTGGRVNIQYF. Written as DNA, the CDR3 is TGTGCCAGCAGCGTAGGTCTTGGGACAGGGGGCCGTGTAAACATTCAGTACTTC.

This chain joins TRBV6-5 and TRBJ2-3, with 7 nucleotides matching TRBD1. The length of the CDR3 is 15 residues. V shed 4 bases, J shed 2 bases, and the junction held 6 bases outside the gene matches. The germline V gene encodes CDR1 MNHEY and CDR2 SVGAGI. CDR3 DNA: TGTGCCAGCAGTTTACTAGGACAGGACACAGATACGCAGTATTTT. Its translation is CASSLLGQDTDTQYF.

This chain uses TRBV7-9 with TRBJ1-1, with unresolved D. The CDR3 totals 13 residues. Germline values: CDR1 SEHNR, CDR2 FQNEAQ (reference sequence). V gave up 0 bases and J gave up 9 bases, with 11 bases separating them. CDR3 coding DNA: TGTGCCAGCAGCTTAGCCCGCCGGTCTCAAGCTTTCTTT. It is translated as CASSLARRSQAFF.

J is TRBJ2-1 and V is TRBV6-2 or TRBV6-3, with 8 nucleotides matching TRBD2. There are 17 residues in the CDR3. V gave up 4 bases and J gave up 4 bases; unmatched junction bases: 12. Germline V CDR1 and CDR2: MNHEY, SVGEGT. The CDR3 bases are TGTGCCAGCAGTTCCCTCGGGGGGGCGGGGAAGTACAATGAGCAGTTCTTC. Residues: CASSSLGGAGKYNEQFF.

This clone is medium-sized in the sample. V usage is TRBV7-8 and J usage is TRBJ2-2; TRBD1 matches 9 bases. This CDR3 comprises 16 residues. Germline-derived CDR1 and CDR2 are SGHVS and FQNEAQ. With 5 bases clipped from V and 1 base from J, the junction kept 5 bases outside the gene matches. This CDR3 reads CASSAGTGRNTGELFF. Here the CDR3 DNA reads TGTGCCAGCAGCGCCGGGACAGGGAGGAACACCGGGGAGCTGTTTTTT.

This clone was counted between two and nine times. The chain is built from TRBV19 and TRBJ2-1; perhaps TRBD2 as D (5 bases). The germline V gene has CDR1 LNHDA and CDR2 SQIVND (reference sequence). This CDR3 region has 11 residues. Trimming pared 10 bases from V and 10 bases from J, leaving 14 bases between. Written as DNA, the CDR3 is TGTGCCACCCTCACCGGGAAAGAGCAGTTCTTC. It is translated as CATLTGKEQFF. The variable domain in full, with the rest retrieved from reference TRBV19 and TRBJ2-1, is DGGITQSPKYLFRKEGQNVTLSCEQNLNHDAMYWYRQDPGQGLRLIYYSQIVNDFQKGDIAEGYSVSREKKESFPLTVTSAQKNPTAFYLCATLTGKEQFFGPGTRLTVL.

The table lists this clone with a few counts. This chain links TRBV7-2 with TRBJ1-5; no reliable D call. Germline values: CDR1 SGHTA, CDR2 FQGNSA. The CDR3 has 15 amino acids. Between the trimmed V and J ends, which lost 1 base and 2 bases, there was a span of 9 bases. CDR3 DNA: TGTGCCAGCAGCTTAGTGGAGGGTGGCAATCAGCCCCAGCATTTT. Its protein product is CASSLVEGGNQPQHF.

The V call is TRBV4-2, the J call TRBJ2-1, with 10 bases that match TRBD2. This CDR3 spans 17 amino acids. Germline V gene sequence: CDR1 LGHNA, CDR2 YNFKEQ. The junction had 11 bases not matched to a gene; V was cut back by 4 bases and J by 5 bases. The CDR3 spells CASSPAAVAGGDNEQFF. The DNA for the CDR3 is TGTGCCAGCAGCCCAGCCGCGGTAGCGGGGGGAGACAATGAGCAGTTCTTC.

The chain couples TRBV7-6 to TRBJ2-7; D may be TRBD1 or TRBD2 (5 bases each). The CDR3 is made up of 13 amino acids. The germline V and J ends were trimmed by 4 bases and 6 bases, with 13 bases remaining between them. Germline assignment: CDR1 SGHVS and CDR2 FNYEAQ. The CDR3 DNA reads TGTGCCAGCAGCTCTGGGACCCACGGCGAGCAGTACTTC. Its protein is CASSSGTHGEQYF.

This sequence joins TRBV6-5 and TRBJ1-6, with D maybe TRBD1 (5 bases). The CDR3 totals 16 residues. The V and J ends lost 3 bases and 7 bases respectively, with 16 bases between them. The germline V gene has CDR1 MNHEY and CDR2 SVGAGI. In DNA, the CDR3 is TGTGCCAGCAGTTATTACTCAAGAGGGACGAATTCACCCCTCCACTTT. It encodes CASSYYSRGTNSPLHF.

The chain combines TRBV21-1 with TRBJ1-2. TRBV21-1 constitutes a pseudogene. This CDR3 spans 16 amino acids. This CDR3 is CASSNAGGGCSYGYTF. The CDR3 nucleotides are TGTGCCAGCAGCAACGCCGGGGGGGGGTGTAGCTATGGCTACACCTTC.

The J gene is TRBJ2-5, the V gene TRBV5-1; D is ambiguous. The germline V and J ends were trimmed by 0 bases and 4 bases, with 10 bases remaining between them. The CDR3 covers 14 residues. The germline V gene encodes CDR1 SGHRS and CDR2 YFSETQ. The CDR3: CASSLAGSRETQYF. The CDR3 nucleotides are TGCGCCAGCAGCTTGGCCGGGTCGAGAGAGACCCAGTACTTC.

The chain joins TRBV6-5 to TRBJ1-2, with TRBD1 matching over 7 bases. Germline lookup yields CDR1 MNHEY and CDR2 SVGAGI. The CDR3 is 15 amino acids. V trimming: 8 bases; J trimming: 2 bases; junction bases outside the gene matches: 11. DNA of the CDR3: TGTGCCAGCTTGACAGGGCAGGGGACCAACTATGGCTACACCTTC. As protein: CASLTGQGTNYGYTF.

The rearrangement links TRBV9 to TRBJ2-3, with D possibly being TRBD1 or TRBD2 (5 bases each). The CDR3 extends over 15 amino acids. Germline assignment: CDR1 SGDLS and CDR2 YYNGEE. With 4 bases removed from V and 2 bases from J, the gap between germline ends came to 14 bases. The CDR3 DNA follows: TGTGCCAGCAGCCTCGACGGGGCCCCCACAGATACGCAGTATTTT. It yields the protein CASSLDGAPTDTQYF.

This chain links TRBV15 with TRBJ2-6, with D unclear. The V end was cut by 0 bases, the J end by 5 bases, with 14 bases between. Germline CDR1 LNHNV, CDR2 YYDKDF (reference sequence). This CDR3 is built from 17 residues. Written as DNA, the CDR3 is TGTGCCACCAGCAGAGATCCGCCAGAGTCTAGGGCCAACGTCCTGACTTTC. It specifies CATSRDPPESRANVLTF.

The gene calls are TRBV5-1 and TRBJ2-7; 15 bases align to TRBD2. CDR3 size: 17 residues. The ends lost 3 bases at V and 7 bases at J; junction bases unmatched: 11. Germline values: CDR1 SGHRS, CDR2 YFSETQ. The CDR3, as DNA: TGCGCCAGCAGCTGGCTTCCTGGGACTAGCGGGGGGCTAGAGCAGTACTTC. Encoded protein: CASSWLPGTSGGLEQYF.